This entry concerns a single T cell receptor (beta chain). Its antigen is still unknown. Using a J-beta primer mix together with a sample-barcoded 5' primer, a second PCR was run for roughly 7 to 11 cycles. Each CDR3 protein is one row after TCRdb ran MiXCR on the 5' RACE reads. The table lists 850,000 to 1,300,000 distinct CDR3 sequences, 45% of them singletons. These data are taken from a study of blood T cells in healthy people across ages. Study-level results: Lack of knowledge of donor CMV status possibly confounded expanded clonotype changes.

Per the germline V gene, CDR1 is ENHRY and CDR2 is SYGVKD. CDR3 length: 12 amino acids. The V gene lost 3 bases and the J gene lost 5 bases, with 8 bases spanning the gap. The sample taken for sequencing was blood. The chain joins TRBV10-3 to TRBJ2-7; no definite D call. The source of this sequence is a woman aged 60 to 75 in good health. The CDR3 region has the DNA TGTGCCATCAGTGAAGGCACCGACGAGCAGTACTTC. As protein: CAISEGTDEQYF.